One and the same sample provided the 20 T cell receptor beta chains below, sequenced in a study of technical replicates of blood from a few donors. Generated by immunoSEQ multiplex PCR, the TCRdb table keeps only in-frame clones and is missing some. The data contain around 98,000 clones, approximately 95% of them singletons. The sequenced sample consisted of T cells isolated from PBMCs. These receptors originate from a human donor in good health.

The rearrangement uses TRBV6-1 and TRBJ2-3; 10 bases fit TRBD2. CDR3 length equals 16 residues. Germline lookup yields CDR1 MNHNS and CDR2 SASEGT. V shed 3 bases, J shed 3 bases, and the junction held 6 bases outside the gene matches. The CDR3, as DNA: TGTGCCAGCAGTGATAGCCCAGCGGGGGGGACAGATACGCAGTATTTT. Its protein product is CASSDSPAGGTDTQYF.

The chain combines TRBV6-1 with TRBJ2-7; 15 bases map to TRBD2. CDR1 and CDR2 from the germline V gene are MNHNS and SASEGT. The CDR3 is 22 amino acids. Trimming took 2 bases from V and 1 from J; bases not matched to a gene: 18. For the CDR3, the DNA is TGTGCCAGCAGTGAACCGTACTGGACTAGCGGGGGGGCTCCCGGGTTATCCTACGAGCAGTACTTC. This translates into CASSEPYWTSGGAPGLSYEQYF.

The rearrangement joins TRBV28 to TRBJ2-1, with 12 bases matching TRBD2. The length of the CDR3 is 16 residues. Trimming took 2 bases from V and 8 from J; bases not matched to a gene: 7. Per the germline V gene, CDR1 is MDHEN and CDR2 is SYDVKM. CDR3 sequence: CASSLPGLAGFYEQFF. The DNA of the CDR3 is TGTGCCAGCAGTTTACCCGGACTAGCGGGATTCTATGAGCAGTTCTTC.

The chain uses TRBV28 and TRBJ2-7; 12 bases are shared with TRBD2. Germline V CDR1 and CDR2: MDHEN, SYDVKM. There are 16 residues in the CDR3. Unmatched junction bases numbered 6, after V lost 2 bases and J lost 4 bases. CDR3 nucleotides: TGTGCCAGCAGTTTAACTCTGACTAGCGGGAGTTACGAGCAGTACTTC. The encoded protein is CASSLTLTSGSYEQYF.

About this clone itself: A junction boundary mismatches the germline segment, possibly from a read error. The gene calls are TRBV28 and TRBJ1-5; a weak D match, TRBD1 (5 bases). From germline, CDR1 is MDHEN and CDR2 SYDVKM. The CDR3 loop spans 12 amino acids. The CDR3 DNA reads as TGTGCCAGCAGCCAGGGATATCAGTCCCAGCATTTT. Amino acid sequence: CASSQGYQSQHF.

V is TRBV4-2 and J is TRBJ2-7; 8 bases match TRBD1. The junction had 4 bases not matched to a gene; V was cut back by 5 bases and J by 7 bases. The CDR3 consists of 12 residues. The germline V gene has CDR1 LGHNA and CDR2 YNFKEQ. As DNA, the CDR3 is TGTGCCAGCAGCGCTAGACAGGGGGAGCAGTACTTC. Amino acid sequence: CASSARQGEQYF.

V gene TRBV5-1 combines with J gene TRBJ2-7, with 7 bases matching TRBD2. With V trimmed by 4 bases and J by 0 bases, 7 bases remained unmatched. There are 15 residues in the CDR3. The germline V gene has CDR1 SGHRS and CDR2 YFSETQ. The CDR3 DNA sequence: TGCGCCAGCAGCGGGGGGGACTATAACTCCTACGAGCAGTACTTC. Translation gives CASSGGDYNSYEQYF.

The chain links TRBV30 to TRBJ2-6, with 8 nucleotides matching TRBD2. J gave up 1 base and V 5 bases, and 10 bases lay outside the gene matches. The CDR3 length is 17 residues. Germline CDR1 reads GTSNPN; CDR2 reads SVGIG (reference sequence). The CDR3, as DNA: TGTGCCTGGGAGAGTCGGGGGGGCCGATCTGGGGCCAACGTCCTGACTTTC. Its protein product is CAWESRGGRSGANVLTF.

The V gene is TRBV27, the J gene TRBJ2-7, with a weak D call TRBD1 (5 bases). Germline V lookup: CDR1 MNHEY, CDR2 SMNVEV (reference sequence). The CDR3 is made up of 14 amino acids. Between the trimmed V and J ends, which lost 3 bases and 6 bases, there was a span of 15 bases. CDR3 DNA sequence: TGTGCCAGCAGTTTTATGGGGCGCGAAAGCGAGCAGTACTTC. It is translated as CASSFMGRESEQYF.

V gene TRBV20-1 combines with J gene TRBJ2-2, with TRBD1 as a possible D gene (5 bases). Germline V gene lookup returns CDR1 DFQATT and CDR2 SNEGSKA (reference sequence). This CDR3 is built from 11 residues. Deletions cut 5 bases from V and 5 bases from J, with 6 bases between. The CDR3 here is CSAPGTGELFF. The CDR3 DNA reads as TGCAGTGCTCCAGGGACCGGGGAGCTGTTTTTT.

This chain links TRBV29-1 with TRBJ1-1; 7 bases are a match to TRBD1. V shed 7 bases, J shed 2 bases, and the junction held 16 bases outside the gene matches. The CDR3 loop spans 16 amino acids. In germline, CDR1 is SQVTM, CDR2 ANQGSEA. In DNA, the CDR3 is TGCAGCGCCATGATGGGGCGGACAGGAGCCAACACTGAAGCTTTCTTT. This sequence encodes CSAMMGRTGANTEAFF.

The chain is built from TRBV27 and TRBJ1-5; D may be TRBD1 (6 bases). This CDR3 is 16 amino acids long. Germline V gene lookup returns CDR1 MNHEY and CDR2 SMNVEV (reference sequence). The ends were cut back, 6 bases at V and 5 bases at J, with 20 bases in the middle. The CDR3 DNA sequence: TGTGCCAGCAGGTTAGGGGCAACAGGGAGCCATCAGCCCCAGCATTTT. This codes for CASRLGATGSHQPQHF.

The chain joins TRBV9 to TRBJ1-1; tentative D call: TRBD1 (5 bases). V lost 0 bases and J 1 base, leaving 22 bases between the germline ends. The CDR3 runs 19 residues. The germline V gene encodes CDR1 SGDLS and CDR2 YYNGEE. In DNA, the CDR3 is TGTGCCAGCAGCGTAGGATCTGTGCAGGGCCAAGCCAAGAACACTGAAGCTTTCTTT. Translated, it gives CASSVGSVQGQAKNTEAFF.

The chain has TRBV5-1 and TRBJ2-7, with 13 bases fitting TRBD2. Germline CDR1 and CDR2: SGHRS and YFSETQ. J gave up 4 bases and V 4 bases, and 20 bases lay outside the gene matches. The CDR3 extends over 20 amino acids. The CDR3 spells CASSPTPTSGRPPSLYEQYF. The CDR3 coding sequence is TGCGCCAGCAGCCCTACCCCGACTAGCGGGAGGCCCCCGTCACTATACGAGCAGTACTTC.

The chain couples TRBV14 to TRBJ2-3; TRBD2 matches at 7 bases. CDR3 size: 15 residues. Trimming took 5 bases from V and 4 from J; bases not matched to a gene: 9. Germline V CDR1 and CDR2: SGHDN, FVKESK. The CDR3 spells CASSNLLGGADTQYF. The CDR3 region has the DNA TGTGCCAGCAGCAACCTGCTGGGAGGGGCAGATACGCAGTATTTT.

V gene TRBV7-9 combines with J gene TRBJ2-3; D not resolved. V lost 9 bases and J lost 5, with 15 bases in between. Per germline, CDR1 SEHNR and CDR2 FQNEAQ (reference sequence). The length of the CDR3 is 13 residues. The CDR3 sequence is CASYSPAEDTQYF. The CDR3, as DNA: TGTGCCAGTTATAGCCCAGCAGAAGATACGCAGTATTTT.

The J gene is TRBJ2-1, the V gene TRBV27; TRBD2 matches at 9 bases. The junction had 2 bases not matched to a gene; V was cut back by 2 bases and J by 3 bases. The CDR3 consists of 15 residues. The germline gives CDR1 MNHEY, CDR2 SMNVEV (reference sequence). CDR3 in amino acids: CASSLTTSGYNEQFF. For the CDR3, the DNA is TGTGCCAGCAGTTTAACGACTAGCGGCTACAATGAGCAGTTCTTC.

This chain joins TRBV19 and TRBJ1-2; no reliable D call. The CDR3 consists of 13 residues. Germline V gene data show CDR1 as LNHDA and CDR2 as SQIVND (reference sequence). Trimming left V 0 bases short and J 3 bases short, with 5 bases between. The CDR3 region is CASSIERYYGYTF. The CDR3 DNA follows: TGTGCCAGTAGTATAGAACGGTACTATGGCTACACCTTC. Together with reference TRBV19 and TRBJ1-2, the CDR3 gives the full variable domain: DGGITQSPKYLFRKEGQNVTLSCEQNLNHDAMYWYRQDPGQGLRLIYYSQIVNDFQKGDIAEGYSVSREKKESFPLTVTSAQKNPTAFYLCASSIERYYGYTFGSGTRLTVV.

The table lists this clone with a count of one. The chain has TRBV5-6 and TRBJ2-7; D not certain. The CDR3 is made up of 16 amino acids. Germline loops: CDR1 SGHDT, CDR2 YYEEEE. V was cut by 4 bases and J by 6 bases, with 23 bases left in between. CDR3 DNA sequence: TGTGCCAGCAGCACCATCCGGTCCTTACTACCCTCCGAGCAGTACTTC. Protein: CASSTIRSLLPSEQYF.

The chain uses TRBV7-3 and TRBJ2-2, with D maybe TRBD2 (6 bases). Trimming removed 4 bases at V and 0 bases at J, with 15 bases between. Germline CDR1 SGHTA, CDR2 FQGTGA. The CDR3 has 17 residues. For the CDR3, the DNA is TGTGCCAGCAGCTCCGTGACTGGGACTTCGAACACCGGGGAGCTGTTTTTT. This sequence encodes CASSSVTGTSNTGELFF.